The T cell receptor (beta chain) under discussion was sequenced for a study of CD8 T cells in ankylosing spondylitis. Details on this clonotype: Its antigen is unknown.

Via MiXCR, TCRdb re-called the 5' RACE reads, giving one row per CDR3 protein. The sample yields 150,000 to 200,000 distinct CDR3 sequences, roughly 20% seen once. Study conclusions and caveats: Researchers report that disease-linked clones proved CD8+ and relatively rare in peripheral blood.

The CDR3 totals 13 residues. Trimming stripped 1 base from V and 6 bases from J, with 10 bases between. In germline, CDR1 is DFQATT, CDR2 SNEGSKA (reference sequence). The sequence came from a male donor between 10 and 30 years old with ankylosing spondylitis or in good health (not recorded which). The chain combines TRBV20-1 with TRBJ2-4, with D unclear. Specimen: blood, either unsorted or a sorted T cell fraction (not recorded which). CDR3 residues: CSARVEQSNIQYF. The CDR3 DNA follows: TGCAGTGCTAGAGTGGAACAGTCAAACATTCAGTACTTC.